The clone carrying this T cell receptor (beta chain) has only one observation. Using immunoSEQ multiplex PCR, the repertoire was profiled, and TCRdb retains in-frame clones only, with some absent. The sample has tens of thousands of clones, more than 85% seen once. The time point was: pretreatment peripheral blood. The entry originates in a study of PD-L1 blockade in urothelial cancer. For the study at large: Male sex and bladder-origin urothelial cancer were recorded for about 85% of the roughly 30 patients.

There are 21 residues in the CDR3. The V gene end was trimmed by 4 bases and the J gene end by 8 bases; junction bases not matched to a gene: 29. The sequence was obtained from an older woman with urothelial cancer. The chain couples TRBV23-1 to TRBJ2-1; TRBD1 agrees at 7 bases. TRBV23-1 is identified as an open reading frame with a role that is uncertain. Sequenced material: PBMCs, taken around atezolizumab (anti-PD-L1) treatment. The CDR3 sequence is CASSLPPDRYGLQRGDDEQFF. The CDR3 nucleotides read TGCGCCAGCAGTCTACCCCCGGACAGGTACGGCCTCCAGAGAGGGGACGATGAGCAGTTCTTC.